This entry describes one T cell receptor (beta chain). The CDR3 length is 15 residues. From germline, CDR1 is MDHEN and CDR2 SYDVKM. The V end lost 6 bases, the J end lost 2 bases, and 16 bases lay between the germline ends. The data were obtained in a study of graft-versus-host responses after intestinal transplantation. Background on the study: Multivisceral, liver-intestinal, or isolated intestinal transplants were given to recipients.

Produced via immunoSEQ multiplex PCR; TCRdb's table is partial and in-frame only. The sample lists under 45,000 clones; over 90% were seen once. The receptor was derived from a human patient who received an intestinal transplant, so some T cells may come from the graft donor. The sequenced sample was PBMCs, obtained 734 days after intestinal transplantation. The rearrangement joins TRBV28 to TRBJ2-5; tentatively, D is TRBD1 (6 bases). This chain's CDR3 is CASSPPRQAQETQYF. CDR3 sequence (DNA): TGTGCCAGCAGCCCTCCCAGACAGGCTCAAGAGACCCAGTACTTC. Full variable domain (missing parts from reference TRBV28 and TRBJ2-5): DVKVTQSSRYLVKRTGEKVFLECVQDMDHENMFWYRQDPGLGLRLIYFSYDVKMKEKGDIPEGYSVSREKKERFSLILESASTNQTSMYLCASSPPRQAQETQYFGPGTRLLVL.